One and the same sample provided the 32 T cell receptor beta chains below, sequenced in a study of OX40 agonist ivuxolimab in advanced cancers. Here immunoSEQ multiplex PCR was the method, and the copy in TCRdb shows in-frame clones only, minus some. The table records 37,000 or so clones, about 90% of them present only once. The sequencing here drew on CD4+ or CD8+ T cells sorted from blood, taken in a trial of the OX40 agonist ivuxolimab. All receptors come from an adult with an advanced solid tumor such as melanoma, head and neck, liver or kidney cancer.

CDR3 coding DNA: TGTGCCATCCGGACCGGGGGAACTGAAGCTTTCTTT. Protein product: CAIRTGGTEAFF. V usage is TRBV10-3 and J usage is TRBJ1-1, with a tentative D call TRBD1 (5 bases). The CDR3 sequence is 12 residues long. V lost 8 bases, J lost 5 bases, and 12 bases lay in between. Germline lookup yields CDR1 ENHRY and CDR2 SYGVKD.

The V and J genes are TRBV4-3 and TRBJ1-4; 10 nucleotides agree with TRBD1. V shed 0 bases, J shed 8 bases, and the junction held 12 bases outside the gene matches. The germline CDR1 and CDR2 sequences are LGHNA and YSLEER. The CDR3 has 18 amino acids. The CDR3 loop is CASSQDGTGQGRGEKLFF. The CDR3 coding sequence is TGCGCCAGCAGCCAAGATGGCACGGGACAGGGGCGTGGGGAAAAACTGTTTTTT.

The genes are TRBV30 and TRBJ1-5, with 8 bases matching TRBD1. The germline CDR1 and CDR2 sequences are GTSNPN and SVGIG (reference sequence). The CDR3 extends over 15 amino acids. V was clipped by 2 bases and J by 2 bases; unmatched bases: 5. Written as DNA, the CDR3 is TGTGCCTGGAGTTCCGGGACAGGCGGCAATCAGCCCCAGCATTTT. Protein product: CAWSSGTGGNQPQHF.

The chain couples TRBV7-6 to TRBJ2-5; D perhaps matches TRBD1 (5 bases). The CDR3 runs to 14 residues. V was cut by 1 base and J by 3 bases, with 9 bases left in between. In germline, CDR1 is SGHVS, CDR2 FNYEAQ. DNA of the CDR3: TGTGCCAGCAGCTTAGAGGAAGGGGAAGAGACCCAGTACTTC. Its protein product is CASSLEEGEETQYF.

The chain couples TRBV27 to TRBJ2-5; perhaps D is TRBD1 or TRBD2 (5 bases each). V was cut by 7 bases and J by 2 bases, with 20 bases left in between. The CDR3 has 16 amino acids. Germline CDR1 and CDR2: MNHEY and SMNVEV (reference sequence). Here the CDR3 DNA reads TGTGCCAGCAATCCTACCGGGGCCAGACTACAAGAGACCCAGTACTTC. It translates to CASNPTGARLQETQYF.

The J gene is TRBJ2-3, the V gene TRBV5-6; D unresolved. The CDR3 spans 12 residues. CDR1 and CDR2 from the germline V gene are SGHDT and YYEEEE. With 0 bases removed from V and 4 bases from J, the gap between germline ends came to 3 bases. The CDR3 spells CASSLVADTQYF. For the CDR3, the DNA is TGTGCCAGCAGCTTGGTGGCAGATACGCAGTATTTT.

This clone has a handful of counts. The rearrangement joins TRBV5-8 to TRBJ2-7, with a tentative D call TRBD1 (6 bases). Trimming left V 0 bases short and J 5 bases short, with 12 bases between. This CDR3 is 14 amino acids long. Germline CDR1 is SGHTS and CDR2 is YDEGEE. The CDR3 spells CASSLEQGRDEQYF. The CDR3 coding sequence is TGTGCCAGCAGCTTGGAACAGGGAAGAGACGAGCAGTACTTC.

Points on this clone: Other DNA sequences in this specimen translate into the identical CDR3. This chain connects TRBV7-9 to TRBJ1-1, with D possibly TRBD1 on 5 matching bases. Germline V gene lookup returns CDR1 SEHNR and CDR2 FQNEAQ (reference sequence). The CDR3 totals 12 residues. Trimming stripped 5 bases from V and 5 bases from J, with 9 bases between. DNA for the CDR3: TGTGCCAGCAGCCCCGGGGGGACTGAAGCTTTCTTT. This translates into CASSPGGTEAFF.

In this sample, this clone turned up a few times. The V call is TRBV11-2, the J call TRBJ2-1; 12 positions agree with TRBD2. J was trimmed by 1 base and V by 5 bases; bases with no gene match: 3. The CDR3 contains 16 residues. Germline V lookup: CDR1 SGHAT, CDR2 FQNNGV. This CDR3 reads CASSLLAGGSYNEQFF. The DNA of the CDR3 is TGTGCCAGCAGCCTACTAGCGGGGGGTTCCTACAATGAGCAGTTCTTC.

This rearrangement joins TRBV27 to TRBJ1-1; D is ambiguous. Per germline, CDR1 MNHEY and CDR2 SMNVEV (reference sequence). The CDR3 spans 15 residues. Deletions cut 0 bases from V and 1 base from J, with 9 bases between. CDR3 bases: TGTGCCAGCAGTTTATCGAGGATGGGGAACACTGAAGCTTTCTTT. Translating gives CASSLSRMGNTEAFF.

CDR3 bases: TGTGCCAGCAGTTGGGGCAGCCACGAGCAGTACTTC. Amino acids: CASSWGSHEQYF. The gene calls are TRBV6-1 and TRBJ2-7, with D possibly being TRBD1 (5 bases). The germline V gene encodes CDR1 MNHNS and CDR2 SASEGT. V lost 5 bases to trimming and J lost 5 bases, with 10 bases between them. The CDR3 spans 12 residues.

The chain combines TRBV6-4 with TRBJ1-5; D remains ambiguous. V was pared by 0 bases and J by 0 bases, with 3 bases between. Germline lookup yields CDR1 MRHNA and CDR2 SNTAGT. The CDR3 runs 14 residues. CDR3 sequence: CASSDSYSNQPQHF. CDR3 bases: TGTGCCAGCAGTGACTCGTATAGCAATCAGCCCCAGCATTTT.

The chain employs TRBV6-4 and TRBJ2-2; D is possibly TRBD2 (6 bases). Germline-derived CDR1 and CDR2 are MRHNA and SNTAGT. This CDR3 region has 13 residues. V lost 2 bases and J 5 bases, leaving 6 bases between the germline ends. CDR3 in DNA: TGTGCCAGCAGTGACGGGACTACCGGGGAGCTGTTTTTT. Amino acids: CASSDGTTGELFF.

This clone showed up just a few times. This chain joins TRBV27 and TRBJ1-2, with 8 bases that match TRBD1. Trimming at V came to 6 bases and at J to 3 bases, leaving 6 bases not matched to a gene. Per germline, CDR1 MNHEY and CDR2 SMNVEV (reference sequence). CDR3 length equals 14 residues. The CDR3 nucleotides read TGTGCCAGCAGCCCCCAGGGGGCATACTATGGCTACACCTTC. The encoded protein is CASSPQGAYYGYTF.

The chain couples TRBV30 to TRBJ2-5, with a weak D call TRBD1 (5 bases). Trimming took 1 base from V and 2 from J, leaving 20 bases between them. Germline-derived CDR1 and CDR2 are GTSNPN and SVGIG (reference sequence). The CDR3 loop spans 17 amino acids. The CDR3 DNA is TGTGCCTGGAGTGACGGAGCCAGGCATGGGGCGCAAGAGACCCAGTACTTC. Amino acids: CAWSDGARHGAQETQYF.

This chain joins TRBV20-1 and TRBJ1-1; D unclear. Germline V gene data show CDR1 as DFQATT and CDR2 as SNEGSKA (reference sequence). The CDR3 has 11 residues. The V end was cut by 0 bases, the J end by 1 base, with 0 bases between. Here the CDR3 DNA reads TGCAGTGCTAGAGAGAACACTGAAGCTTTCTTT. It encodes CSARENTEAFF.

The V and J genes are TRBV23-1 and TRBJ1-4, with 8 bases matching TRBD1. TRBV23-1 carries the ORF label, with uncertain function. The CDR3 contains 14 residues. Trimming took 6 bases from V and 8 from J; bases not matched to a gene: 8. CDR3 sequence (DNA): TGCGCCAGCAGGCAGGGGGCTAGAGGCGAAAAACTGTTTTTT. This gives the protein CASRQGARGEKLFF.

This rearrangement joins TRBV28 to TRBJ1-1; D remains ambiguous. Germline V gene data show CDR1 as MDHEN and CDR2 as SYDVKM. Trimming removed 5 bases at V and 2 bases at J, with 6 bases between. The CDR3 consists of 12 residues. The CDR3 sequence: CASSLSNTEAFF. The CDR3 coding sequence is TGTGCCAGCAGTCTCAGTAACACTGAAGCTTTCTTT.

This chain joins TRBV19 and TRBJ2-7, with 11 bases identical to TRBD2. After removal of 6 bases from V and 3 bases from J, the junction contained 4 bases not matched to a gene. The germline V gene encodes CDR1 LNHDA and CDR2 SQIVND (reference sequence). The CDR3 extends over 14 amino acids. The CDR3 DNA sequence: TGTGCCAGTAGATCTAGCGGGGGGCACTACGAGCAGTACTTC. Protein product: CASRSSGGHYEQYF.

With regard to this clone: A read error is possible here, since a much larger clone lies one base away. The chain combines TRBV27 with TRBJ1-5; D gene uncertain. The germline V gene encodes CDR1 MNHEY and CDR2 SMNVEV (reference sequence). This CDR3 region has 13 residues. CDR3 in DNA: TGTGCCAACAGTTTATGGGGCAATCAGCCCCAGCATTTT. The encoded protein is CANSLWGNQPQHF.

The genes are TRBV19 and TRBJ2-3; 10 bases match TRBD2. The CDR3 is made up of 16 amino acids. Looked up from germline, CDR1 is LNHDA and CDR2 is SQIVND (reference sequence). V gave up 7 bases and J gave up 2 bases; unmatched junction bases: 9. Here the CDR3 DNA reads TGTGCCAGTACCCCGGGTAGCGGGGGGCCCACAGATACGCAGTATTTT. Protein: CASTPGSGGPTDTQYF.

DNA of the CDR3: TGCGCCAGCAGCCAAGAATACGGGACGCCGCAGTACTTC. This translates into CASSQEYGTPQYF. This chain uses TRBV4-1 with TRBJ2-7; perhaps D is TRBD1 or TRBD2 (5 bases each). The CDR3 runs 13 residues. V was clipped by 0 bases and J by 9 bases, with 12 bases between them. The germline V gene has CDR1 MGHRA and CDR2 YSYEKL.

The chain links TRBV30 to TRBJ2-3; TRBD2 aligns across 9 bases. CDR3 length: 15 amino acids. With V trimmed by 3 bases and J by 5 bases, 9 bases remained unmatched. Germline V gene sequence: CDR1 GTSNPN, CDR2 SVGIG (reference sequence). CDR3 residues: CAWSDTSGPQDTQYF. The CDR3 DNA reads as TGTGCCTGGAGCGACACTAGCGGGCCCCAAGATACGCAGTATTTT.

The chain combines TRBV27 with TRBJ1-5; 8 positions agree with TRBD1. The length of the CDR3 is 14 residues. Per germline, CDR1 MNHEY and CDR2 SMNVEV (reference sequence). V lost 3 bases, J lost 7 bases, and 5 bases stayed unmatched. This CDR3 reads CASSFATGDQPQHF. The CDR3 coding sequence is TGTGCCAGCAGTTTCGCGACAGGGGACCAGCCCCAGCATTTT.

This sequence joins TRBV7-9 and TRBJ2-5; a weak D match, TRBD1 (7 bases). There are 14 residues in the CDR3. Germline CDR1 and CDR2: SEHNR and FQNEAQ (reference sequence). V lost 5 bases to trimming and J lost 5 bases, with 15 bases between them. For the CDR3, the DNA is TGTGCCAGCAGCACAAGCAGGGGGAGGGAGACCCAGTACTTC. Translated, it gives CASSTSRGRETQYF. The whole variable domain, remainder taken from reference TRBV7-9 and TRBJ2-5, is DTGVSQNPRHKITKRGQNVTFRCDPISEHNRLYWYRQTLGQGPEFLTYFQNEAQLEKSRLLSDRFSAERPKGSFSTLEIQRTEQGDSAMYLCASSTSRGRETQYFGPGTRLLVL.

J is TRBJ2-3 and V is TRBV7-9; D possibly matches TRBD1 or TRBD2 (6 bases each). V dropped 5 bases and J dropped 4 bases, with 22 bases sitting between them. The CDR3 is 17 amino acids. From germline, CDR1 is SEHNR and CDR2 FQNEAQ (reference sequence). The CDR3 loop is CASSAPWGAVYSDTQYF. The CDR3 nucleotides are TGTGCCAGCAGCGCACCCTGGGGGGCCGTGTATTCAGATACGCAGTATTTT.

In this sample, this clone turned up once. V and J are TRBV13 and TRBJ1-3; D is undetermined. V lost 2 bases, J lost 0 bases, and 5 bases lay in between. CDR3 size: 14 residues. CDR1 is PRHDT and CDR2 is FYEKMQ in the germline V gene (reference sequence). The CDR3 DNA is TGTGCCAGCAGCTTAACCTACTCTGGAAACACCATATATTTT. Translated: CASSLTYSGNTIYF.

This clone was found once. The gene calls are TRBV5-4 and TRBJ1-2; the match to TRBD1 covers 9 bases. V lost 7 bases to trimming and J lost 0 bases; unmatched junction nucleotides: 7. Germline V CDR1 and CDR2: SGHNT, YYREEE (reference sequence). The CDR3 sequence is 15 residues long. CDR3 sequence: CASSVQGAANYGYTF. The DNA of the CDR3 is TGTGCCAGCTCGGTACAGGGGGCGGCTAACTATGGCTACACCTTC.

The V and J genes are TRBV15 and TRBJ2-7; TRBD1 is a possible D gene (6 bases). V lost 5 bases, J lost 2 bases, and 13 bases lay in between. The germline V gene encodes CDR1 LNHNV and CDR2 YYDKDF (reference sequence). This CDR3 comprises 14 residues. CDR3 DNA: TGTGCCACCAGCCCCAGGACAGAAACCTACGAGCAGTACTTC. As protein: CATSPRTETYEQYF.

The chain combines TRBV5-6 with TRBJ2-3, with D perhaps assigned TRBD1 or TRBD2 (5 bases each). In germline, CDR1 is SGHDT, CDR2 YYEEEE. V lost 5 bases and J 3 bases, leaving 13 bases between the germline ends. This CDR3 region has 14 residues. The CDR3 nucleotides read TGTGCCAGCAGGGCCCGGTGGGGGACAGATACGCAGTATTTT. This sequence encodes CASRARWGTDTQYF.

The rearrangement links TRBV19 to TRBJ1-2, with 9 bases that match TRBD1. V trimming: 6 bases; J trimming: 7 bases; junction bases outside the gene matches: 3. In germline, CDR1 is LNHDA, CDR2 SQIVND (reference sequence). The CDR3 has 12 residues. The CDR3 sequence is CASRTGGSGYTF. The CDR3 DNA reads as TGTGCCAGTAGGACAGGGGGTTCTGGCTACACCTTC.

This chain joins TRBV10-1 and TRBJ1-2, with 8 bases that match TRBD1. Unmatched junction bases numbered 21, after V lost 0 bases and J lost 0 bases. There are 22 residues in the CDR3. The germline V gene encodes CDR1 WNHNN and CDR2 SYGVQD (reference sequence). CDR3 sequence (DNA): TGCGCCAGCAGTGAGTCGAAAGTCCCAGGGGGCGAAAGGCCTCGATCTAACTATGGCTACACCTTC. It is translated as CASSESKVPGGERPRSNYGYTF.